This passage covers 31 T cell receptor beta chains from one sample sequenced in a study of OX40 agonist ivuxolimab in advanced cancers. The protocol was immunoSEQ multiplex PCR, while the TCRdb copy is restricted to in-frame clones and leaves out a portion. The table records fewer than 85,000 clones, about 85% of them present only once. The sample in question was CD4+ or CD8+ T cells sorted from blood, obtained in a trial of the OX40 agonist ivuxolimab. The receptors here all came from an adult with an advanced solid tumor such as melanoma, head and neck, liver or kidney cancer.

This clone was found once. DNA for the CDR3: TGTGCCAGCAGTCCTGACAGTTTTCAAGAGACCCAGTACTTC. Translation gives CASSPDSFQETQYF. This rearrangement joins TRBV6-5 to TRBJ2-5, with D perhaps TRBD1 (5 bases). V dropped 5 bases and J dropped 2 bases, with 12 bases sitting between them. This CDR3 spans 14 amino acids. Looked up from germline, CDR1 is MNHEY and CDR2 is SVGAGI.

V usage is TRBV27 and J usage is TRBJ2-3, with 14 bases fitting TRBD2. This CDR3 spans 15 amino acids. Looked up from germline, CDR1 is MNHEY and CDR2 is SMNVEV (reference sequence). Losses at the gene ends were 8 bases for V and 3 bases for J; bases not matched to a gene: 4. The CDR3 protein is CASGWTSGRTDTQYF. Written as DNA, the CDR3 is TGTGCCAGCGGATGGACTAGCGGGAGGACAGATACGCAGTATTTT.

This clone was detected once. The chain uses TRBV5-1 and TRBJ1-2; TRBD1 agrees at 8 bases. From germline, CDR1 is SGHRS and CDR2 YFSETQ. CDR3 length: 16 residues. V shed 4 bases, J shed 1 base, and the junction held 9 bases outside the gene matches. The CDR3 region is CASSLDGQGHNYGYTF. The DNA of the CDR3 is TGCGCCAGCAGCCTGGATGGACAGGGCCATAACTATGGCTACACCTTC.

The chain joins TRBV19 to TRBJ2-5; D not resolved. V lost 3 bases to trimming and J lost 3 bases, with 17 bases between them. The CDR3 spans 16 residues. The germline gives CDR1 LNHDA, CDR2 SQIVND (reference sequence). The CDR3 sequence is CASSIGFVNRKETQYF. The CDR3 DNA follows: TGTGCCAGTAGTATCGGGTTTGTGAACAGAAAAGAGACCCAGTACTTC. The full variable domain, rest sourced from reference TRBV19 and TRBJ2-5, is DGGITQSPKYLFRKEGQNVTLSCEQNLNHDAMYWYRQDPGQGLRLIYYSQIVNDFQKGDIAEGYSVSREKKESFPLTVTSAQKNPTAFYLCASSIGFVNRKETQYFGPGTRLLVL.

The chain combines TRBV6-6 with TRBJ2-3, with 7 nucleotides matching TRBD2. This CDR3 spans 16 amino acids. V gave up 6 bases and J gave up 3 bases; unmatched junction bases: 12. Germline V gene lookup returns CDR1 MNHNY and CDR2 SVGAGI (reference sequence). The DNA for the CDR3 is TGTGCCAGCAGCTCATGGGCGGGAGCGACAACAGATACGCAGTATTTT. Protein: CASSSWAGATTDTQYF.

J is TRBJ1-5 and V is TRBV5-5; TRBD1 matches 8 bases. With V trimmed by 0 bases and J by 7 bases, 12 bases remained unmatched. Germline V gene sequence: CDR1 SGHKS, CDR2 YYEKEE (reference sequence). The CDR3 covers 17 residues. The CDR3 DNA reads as TGTGCCAGCAGCTTGGATGCGGCAGGGGGCGGGGGACAGCCCCAGCATTTT. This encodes CASSLDAAGGGGQPQHF.

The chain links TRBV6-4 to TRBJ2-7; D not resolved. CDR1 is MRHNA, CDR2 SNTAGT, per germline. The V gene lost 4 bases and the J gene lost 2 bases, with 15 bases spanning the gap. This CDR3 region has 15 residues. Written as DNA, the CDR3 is TGTGCCAGCAGTGGCCCCCCCGGACGGACCTACGAGCAGTACTTC. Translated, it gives CASSGPPGRTYEQYF.

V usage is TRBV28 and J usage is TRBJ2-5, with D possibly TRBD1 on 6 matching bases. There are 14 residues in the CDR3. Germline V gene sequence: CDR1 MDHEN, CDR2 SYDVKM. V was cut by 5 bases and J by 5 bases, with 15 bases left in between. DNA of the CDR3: TGTGCCAGCAGTCCTAGTGGGGGCTTGGAGACCCAGTACTTC. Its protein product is CASSPSGGLETQYF.

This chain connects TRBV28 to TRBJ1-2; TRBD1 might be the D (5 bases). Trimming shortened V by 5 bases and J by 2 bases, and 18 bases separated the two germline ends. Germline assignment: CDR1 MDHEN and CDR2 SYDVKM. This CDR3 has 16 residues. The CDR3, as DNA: TGTGCCAGCAGTACCCCCGGGGCGGGACCAAACTATGGCTACACCTTC. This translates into CASSTPGAGPNYGYTF.

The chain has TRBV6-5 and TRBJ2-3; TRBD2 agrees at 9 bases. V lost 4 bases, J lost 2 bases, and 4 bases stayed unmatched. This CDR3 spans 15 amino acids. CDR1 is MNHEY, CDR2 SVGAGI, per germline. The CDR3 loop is CASSSERGDTDTQYF. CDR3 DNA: TGTGCCAGCAGTTCAGAGCGGGGGGACACAGATACGCAGTATTTT.

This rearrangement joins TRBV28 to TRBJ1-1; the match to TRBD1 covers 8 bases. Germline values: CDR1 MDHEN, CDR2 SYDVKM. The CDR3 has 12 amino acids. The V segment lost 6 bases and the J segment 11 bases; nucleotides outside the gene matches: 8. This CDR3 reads CASSPRTGTAFF. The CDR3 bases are TGTGCCAGCAGCCCCCGGACAGGGACGGCTTTCTTT.

CDR3 coding DNA: TGTGCCAGCAGCTTAGGGCTAGCGGGGGGAACGCACGAGCAGTACTTC. Encoded protein: CASSLGLAGGTHEQYF. This chain connects TRBV7-2 to TRBJ2-7, with TRBD2 matching over 11 bases. This CDR3 comprises 16 residues. Trimming removed 1 base from V and 5 bases from J; junction bases left unmatched: 7. Germline loops: CDR1 SGHTA, CDR2 FQGNSA.

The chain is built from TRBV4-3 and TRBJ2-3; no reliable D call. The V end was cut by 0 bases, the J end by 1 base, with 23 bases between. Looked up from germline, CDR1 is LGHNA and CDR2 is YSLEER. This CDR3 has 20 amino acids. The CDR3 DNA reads TGCGCCAGCAGCCAAGAATCGTTTCTTGGTCTAGTTAGGGGCACAGATACGCAGTATTTT. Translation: CASSQESFLGLVRGTDTQYF.

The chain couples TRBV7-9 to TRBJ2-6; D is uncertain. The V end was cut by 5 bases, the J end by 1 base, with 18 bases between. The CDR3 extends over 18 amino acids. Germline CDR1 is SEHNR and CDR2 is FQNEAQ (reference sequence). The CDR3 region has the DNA TGTGCCAGCAGCCCCCTCAGGCCCATGGGGTCTGGGGCCAACGTCCTGACTTTC. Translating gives CASSPLRPMGSGANVLTF.

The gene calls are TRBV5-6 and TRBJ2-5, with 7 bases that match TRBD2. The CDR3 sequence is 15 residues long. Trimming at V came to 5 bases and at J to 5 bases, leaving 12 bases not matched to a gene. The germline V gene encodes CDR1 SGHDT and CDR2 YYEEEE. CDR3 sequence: CASSPSGALRETQYF. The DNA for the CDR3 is TGTGCCAGCAGTCCGAGCGGGGCCCTAAGGGAGACCCAGTACTTC.

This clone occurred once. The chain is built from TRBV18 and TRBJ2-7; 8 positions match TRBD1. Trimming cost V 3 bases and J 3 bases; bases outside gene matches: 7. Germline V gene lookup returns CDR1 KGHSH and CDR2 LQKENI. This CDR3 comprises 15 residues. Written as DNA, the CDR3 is TGTGCCAGCTCACCCGGACAGGGACCAATCTACGAGCAGTACTTC. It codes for CASSPGQGPIYEQYF.

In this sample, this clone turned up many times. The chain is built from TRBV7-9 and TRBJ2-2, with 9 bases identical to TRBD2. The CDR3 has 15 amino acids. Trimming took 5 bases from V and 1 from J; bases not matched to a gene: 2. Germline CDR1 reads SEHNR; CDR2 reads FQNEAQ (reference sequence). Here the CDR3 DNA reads TGTGCCAGCAGCCGACTAGCGGTGAACACCGGGGAGCTGTTTTTT. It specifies CASSRLAVNTGELFF.

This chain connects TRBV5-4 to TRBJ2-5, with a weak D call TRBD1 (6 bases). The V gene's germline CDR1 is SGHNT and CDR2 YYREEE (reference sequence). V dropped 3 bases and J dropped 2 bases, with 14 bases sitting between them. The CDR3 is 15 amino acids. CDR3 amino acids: CASSSQGWDQETQYF. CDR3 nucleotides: TGTGCCAGCAGCTCCCAGGGGTGGGATCAAGAGACCCAGTACTTC.

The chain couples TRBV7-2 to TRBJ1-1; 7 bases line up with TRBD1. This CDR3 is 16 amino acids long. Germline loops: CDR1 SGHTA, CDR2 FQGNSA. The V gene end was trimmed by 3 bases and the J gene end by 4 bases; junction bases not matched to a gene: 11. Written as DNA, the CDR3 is TGTGCCAGCAGCTTGGGCAGGGGGGCCGGCGCCACTGAAGCTTTCTTT. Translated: CASSLGRGAGATEAFF.

The CDR3 loop reads CASSYGYDQPQHF. The CDR3 nucleotides read TGCGCCAGCAGCTACGGGTATGATCAGCCCCAGCATTTT. The chain joins TRBV5-1 to TRBJ1-5; D is undetermined. V was clipped by 3 bases and J by 5 bases, with 9 bases between them. This CDR3 comprises 13 residues. The germline gives CDR1 SGHRS, CDR2 YFSETQ.

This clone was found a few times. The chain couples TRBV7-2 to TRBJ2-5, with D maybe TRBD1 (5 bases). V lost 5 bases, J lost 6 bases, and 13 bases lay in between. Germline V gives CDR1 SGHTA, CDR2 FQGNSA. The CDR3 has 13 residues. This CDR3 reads CASSPVQGQTQYF. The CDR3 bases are TGTGCCAGCAGCCCCGTTCAGGGTCAGACCCAGTACTTC.

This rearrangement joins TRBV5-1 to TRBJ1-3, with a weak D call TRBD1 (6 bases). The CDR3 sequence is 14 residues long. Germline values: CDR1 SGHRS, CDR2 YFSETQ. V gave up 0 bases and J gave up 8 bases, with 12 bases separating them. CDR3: CASSLVGGRDTIYF. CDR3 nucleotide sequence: TGCGCCAGCAGCTTGGTAGGGGGAAGGGACACCATATATTTT.

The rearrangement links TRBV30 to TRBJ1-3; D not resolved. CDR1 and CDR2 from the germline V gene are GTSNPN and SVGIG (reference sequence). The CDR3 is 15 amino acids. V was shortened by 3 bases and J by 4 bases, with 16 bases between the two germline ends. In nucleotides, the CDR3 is TGTGCCTGGAGAGAGGAGGTATTGGCCGGAAACACCATATATTTT. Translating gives CAWREEVLAGNTIYF.

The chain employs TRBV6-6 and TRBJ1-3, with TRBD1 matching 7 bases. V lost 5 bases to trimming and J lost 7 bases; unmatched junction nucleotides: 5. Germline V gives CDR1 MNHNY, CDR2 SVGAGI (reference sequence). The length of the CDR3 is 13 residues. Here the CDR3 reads CASSTGTANTIYF. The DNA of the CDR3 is TGTGCCAGCAGTACCGGGACAGCTAACACCATATATTTT.

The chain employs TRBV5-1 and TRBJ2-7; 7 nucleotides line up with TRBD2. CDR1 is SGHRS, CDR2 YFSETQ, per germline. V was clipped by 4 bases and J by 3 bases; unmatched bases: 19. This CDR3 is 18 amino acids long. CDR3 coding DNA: TGCGCCAGCAGCCCCGGTATTTTCGCACTAGCGAGCAACTACGAGCAGTACTTC. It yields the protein CASSPGIFALASNYEQYF.

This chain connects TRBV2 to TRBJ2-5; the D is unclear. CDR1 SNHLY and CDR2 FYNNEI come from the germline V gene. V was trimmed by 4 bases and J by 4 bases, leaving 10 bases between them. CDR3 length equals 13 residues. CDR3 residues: CASSATRTETQYF. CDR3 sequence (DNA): TGTGCCAGCAGTGCAACCCGTACAGAGACCCAGTACTTC.

The CDR3 DNA sequence: TGTGCCAGCAGCTTGGATCCGAACTATGGCTACACCTTC. The encoded protein is CASSLDPNYGYTF. The chain carries TRBV5-4 and TRBJ1-2, with D uncertain. CDR3 length equals 13 residues. The V gene's germline CDR1 is SGHNT and CDR2 YYREEE (reference sequence). V gave up 0 bases and J gave up 2 bases, with 5 bases separating them.

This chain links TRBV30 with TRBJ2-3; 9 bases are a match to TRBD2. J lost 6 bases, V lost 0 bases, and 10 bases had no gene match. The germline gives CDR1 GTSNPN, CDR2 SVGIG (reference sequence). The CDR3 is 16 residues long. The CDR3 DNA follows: TGTGCCTGGAGTGTCCTTAGCGGGAGAAGGGGGGATACGCAGTATTTT. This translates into CAWSVLSGRRGDTQYF. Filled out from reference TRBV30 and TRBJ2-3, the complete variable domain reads SQTIHQWPATLVQPVGSPLSLECTVEGTSNPNLYWYRQAAGRGLQLLFYSVGIGQISSEVPQNLSASRPQDRQFILSSKKLLLSDSGFYLCAWSVLSGRRGDTQYFGPGTRLTVL.

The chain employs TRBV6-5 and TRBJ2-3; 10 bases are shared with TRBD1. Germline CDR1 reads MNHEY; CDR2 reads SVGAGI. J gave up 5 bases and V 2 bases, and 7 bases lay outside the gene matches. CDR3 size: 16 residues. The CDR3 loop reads CASSYRGQGLKDTQYF. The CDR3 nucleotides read TGTGCCAGCAGTTACAGGGGACAGGGGTTGAAAGATACGCAGTATTTT.

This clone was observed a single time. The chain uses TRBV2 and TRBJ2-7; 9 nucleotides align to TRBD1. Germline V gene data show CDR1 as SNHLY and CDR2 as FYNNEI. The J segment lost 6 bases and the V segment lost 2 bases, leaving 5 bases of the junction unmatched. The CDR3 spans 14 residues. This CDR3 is CASSELQGASEQYF. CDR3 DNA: TGTGCCAGCAGTGAATTACAGGGGGCTTCCGAGCAGTACTTC.

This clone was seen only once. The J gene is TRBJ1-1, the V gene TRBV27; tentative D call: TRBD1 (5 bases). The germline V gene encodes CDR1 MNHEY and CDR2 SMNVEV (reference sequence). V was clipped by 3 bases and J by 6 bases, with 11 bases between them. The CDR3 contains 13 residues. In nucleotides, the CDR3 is TGTGCCAGCAGTTTCCAGGGTATCGCTGAAGCTTTCTTT. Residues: CASSFQGIAEAFF.